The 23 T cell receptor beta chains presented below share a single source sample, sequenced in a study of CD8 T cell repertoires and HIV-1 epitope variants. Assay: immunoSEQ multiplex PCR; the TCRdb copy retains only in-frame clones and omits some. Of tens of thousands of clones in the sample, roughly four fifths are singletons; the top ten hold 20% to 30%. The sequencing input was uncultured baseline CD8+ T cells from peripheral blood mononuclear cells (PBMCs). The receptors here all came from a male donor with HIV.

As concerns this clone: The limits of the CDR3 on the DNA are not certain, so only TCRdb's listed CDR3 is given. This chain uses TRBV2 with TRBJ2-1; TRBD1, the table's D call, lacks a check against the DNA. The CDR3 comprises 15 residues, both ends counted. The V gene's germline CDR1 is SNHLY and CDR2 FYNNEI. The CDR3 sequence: CASSTGQYFGNEQFF.

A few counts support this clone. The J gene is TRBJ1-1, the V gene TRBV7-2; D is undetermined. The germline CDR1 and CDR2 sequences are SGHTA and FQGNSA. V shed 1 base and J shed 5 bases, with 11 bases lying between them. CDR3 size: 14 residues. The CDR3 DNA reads TGTGCCAGCAGCTTAGATGGCAGGATAACTGAAGCTTTCTTT. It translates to CASSLDGRITEAFF. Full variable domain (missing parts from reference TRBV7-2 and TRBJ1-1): GAGVSQSPSNKVTEKGKDVELRCDPISGHTALYWYRQSLGQGLEFLIYFQGNSAPDKSGLPSDRFSAERTGGSVSTLTIQRTQQEDSAVYLCASSLDGRITEAFFGQGTRLTVV.

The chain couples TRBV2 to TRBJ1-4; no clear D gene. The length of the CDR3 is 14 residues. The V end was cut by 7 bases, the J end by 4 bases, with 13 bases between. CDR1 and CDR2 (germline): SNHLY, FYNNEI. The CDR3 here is CASKKAIDNEKLFF. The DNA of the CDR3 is TGTGCCAGCAAAAAGGCTATTGATAATGAAAAACTGTTTTTT.

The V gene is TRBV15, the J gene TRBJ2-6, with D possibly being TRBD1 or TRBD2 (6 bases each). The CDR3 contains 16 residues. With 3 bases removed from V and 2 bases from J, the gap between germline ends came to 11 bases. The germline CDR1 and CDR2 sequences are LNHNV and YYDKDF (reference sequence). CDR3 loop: CATSREGGPGANVLTF. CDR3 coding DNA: TGTGCCACCAGCAGGGAGGGGGGCCCTGGGGCCAACGTCCTGACTTTC.

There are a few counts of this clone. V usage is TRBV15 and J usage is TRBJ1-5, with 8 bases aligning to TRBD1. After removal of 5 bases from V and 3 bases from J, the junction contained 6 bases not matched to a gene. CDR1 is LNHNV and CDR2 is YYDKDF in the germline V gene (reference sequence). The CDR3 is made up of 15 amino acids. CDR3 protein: CATSPEQGANQPQHF. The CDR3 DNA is TGTGCCACCAGCCCTGAGCAGGGGGCCAATCAGCCCCAGCATTTT.

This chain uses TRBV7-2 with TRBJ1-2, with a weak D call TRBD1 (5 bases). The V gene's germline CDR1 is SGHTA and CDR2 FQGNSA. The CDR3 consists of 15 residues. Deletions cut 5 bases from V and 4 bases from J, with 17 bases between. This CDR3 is CASSRIAGGGYGYTF. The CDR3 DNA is TGTGCCAGCAGCAGAATCGCCGGGGGAGGCTATGGCTACACCTTC.

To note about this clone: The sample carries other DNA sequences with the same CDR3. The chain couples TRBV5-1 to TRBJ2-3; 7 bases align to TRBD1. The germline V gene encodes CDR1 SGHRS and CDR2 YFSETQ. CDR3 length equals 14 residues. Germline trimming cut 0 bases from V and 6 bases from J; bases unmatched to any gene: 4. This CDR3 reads CASSLGDSSDTQYF. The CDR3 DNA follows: TGCGCCAGCAGCTTGGGGGACAGTTCGGATACGCAGTATTTT.

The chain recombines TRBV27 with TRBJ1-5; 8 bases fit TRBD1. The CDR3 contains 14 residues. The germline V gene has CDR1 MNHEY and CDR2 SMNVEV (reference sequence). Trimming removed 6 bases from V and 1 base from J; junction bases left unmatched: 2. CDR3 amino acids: CASRGTGSNQPQHF. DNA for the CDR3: TGTGCCAGCAGGGGGACAGGCAGCAATCAGCCCCAGCATTTT.

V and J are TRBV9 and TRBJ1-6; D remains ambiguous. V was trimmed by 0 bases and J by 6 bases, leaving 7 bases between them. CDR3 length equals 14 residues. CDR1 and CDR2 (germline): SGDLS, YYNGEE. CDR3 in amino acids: CASSVAWGNSPLHF. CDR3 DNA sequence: TGTGCCAGCAGCGTAGCCTGGGGTAATTCACCCCTCCACTTT.

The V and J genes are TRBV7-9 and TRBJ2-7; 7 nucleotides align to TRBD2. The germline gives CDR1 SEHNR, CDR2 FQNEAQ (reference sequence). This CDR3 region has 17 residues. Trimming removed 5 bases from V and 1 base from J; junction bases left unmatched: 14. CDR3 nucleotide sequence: TGTGCCAGCAGCCAATCTTTGGGGCGGGAGTCTTCCTACGAGCAGTACTTC. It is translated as CASSQSLGRESSYEQYF.

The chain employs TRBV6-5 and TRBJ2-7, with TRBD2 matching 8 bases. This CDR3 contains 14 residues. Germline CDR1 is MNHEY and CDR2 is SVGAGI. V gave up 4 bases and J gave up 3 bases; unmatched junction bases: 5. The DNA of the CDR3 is TGTGCCAGCAGTTCTACTAGCGGTGGCTACGAGCAGTACTTC. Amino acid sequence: CASSSTSGGYEQYF.

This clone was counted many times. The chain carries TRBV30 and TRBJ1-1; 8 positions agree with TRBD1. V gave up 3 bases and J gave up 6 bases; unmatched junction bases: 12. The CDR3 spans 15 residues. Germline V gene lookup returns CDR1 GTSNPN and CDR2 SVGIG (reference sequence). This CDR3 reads CAWRDFGQGDPEAFF. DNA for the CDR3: TGTGCCTGGAGAGATTTCGGACAGGGAGATCCTGAAGCTTTCTTT.

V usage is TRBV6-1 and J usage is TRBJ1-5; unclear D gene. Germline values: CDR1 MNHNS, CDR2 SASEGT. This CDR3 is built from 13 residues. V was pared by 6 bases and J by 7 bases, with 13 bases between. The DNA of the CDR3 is TGTGCCAGCAGGGTAGAAGGGCAGCAGCCCCAGCATTTT. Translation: CASRVEGQQPQHF.

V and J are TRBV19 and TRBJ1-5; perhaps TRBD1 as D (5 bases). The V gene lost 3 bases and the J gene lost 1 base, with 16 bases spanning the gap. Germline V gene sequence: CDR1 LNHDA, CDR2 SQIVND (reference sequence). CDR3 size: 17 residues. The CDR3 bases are TGTGCCAGTAGTATGACAGTGGGCCGACGCAGCAATCAGCCCCAGCATTTT. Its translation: CASSMTVGRRSNQPQHF.

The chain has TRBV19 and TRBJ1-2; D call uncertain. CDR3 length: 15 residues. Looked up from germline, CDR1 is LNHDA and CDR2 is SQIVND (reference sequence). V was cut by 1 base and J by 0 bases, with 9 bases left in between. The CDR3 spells CASSIVGETNYGYTF. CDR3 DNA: TGTGCCAGTAGTATAGTCGGGGAAACTAACTATGGCTACACCTTC.

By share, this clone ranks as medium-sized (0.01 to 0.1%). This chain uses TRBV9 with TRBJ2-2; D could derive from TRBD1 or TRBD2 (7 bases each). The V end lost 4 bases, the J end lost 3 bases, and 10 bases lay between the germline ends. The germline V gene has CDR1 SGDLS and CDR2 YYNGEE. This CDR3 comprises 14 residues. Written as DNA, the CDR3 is TGTGCCAGCAGCTCAGGGGGGGACACCGGGGAGCTGTTTTTT. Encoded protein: CASSSGGDTGELFF.

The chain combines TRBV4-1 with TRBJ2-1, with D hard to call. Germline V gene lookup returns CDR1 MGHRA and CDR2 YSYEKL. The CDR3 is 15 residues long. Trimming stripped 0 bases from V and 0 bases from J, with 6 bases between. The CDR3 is CASSQELASYNEQFF. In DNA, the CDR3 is TGCGCCAGCAGCCAAGAGTTAGCCTCCTACAATGAGCAGTTCTTC.

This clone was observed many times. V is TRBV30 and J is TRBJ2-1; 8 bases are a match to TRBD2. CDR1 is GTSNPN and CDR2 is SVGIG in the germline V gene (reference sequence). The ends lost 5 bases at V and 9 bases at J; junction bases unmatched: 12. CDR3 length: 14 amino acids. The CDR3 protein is CAWEHPGGPGEQFF. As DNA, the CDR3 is TGTGCCTGGGAGCACCCGGGGGGGCCGGGTGAGCAGTTCTTC.

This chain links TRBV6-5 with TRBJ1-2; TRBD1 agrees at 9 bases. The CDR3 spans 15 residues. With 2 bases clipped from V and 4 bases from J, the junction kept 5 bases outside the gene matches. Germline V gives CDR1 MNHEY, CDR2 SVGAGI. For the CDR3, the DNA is TGTGCCAGCAGTTACGGACAGGGGAACGGCTATGGCTACACCTTC. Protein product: CASSYGQGNGYGYTF.

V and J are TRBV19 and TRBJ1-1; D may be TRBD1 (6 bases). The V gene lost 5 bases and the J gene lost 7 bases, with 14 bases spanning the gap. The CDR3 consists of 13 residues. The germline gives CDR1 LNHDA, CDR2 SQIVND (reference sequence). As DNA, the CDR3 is TGTGCCAGTAGTGCTTCGGGCAGGGGTGAAGCTTTCTTT. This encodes CASSASGRGEAFF.

This CDR3 is CASSLGQGASHEQYF. CDR3 in DNA: TGCGCCAGCAGCTTGGGACAGGGGGCTTCCCACGAGCAGTACTTC. The chain uses TRBV5-1 and TRBJ2-7; 10 nucleotides align to TRBD1. V lost 0 bases, J lost 5 bases, and 5 bases stayed unmatched. The length of the CDR3 is 15 residues. Germline loops: CDR1 SGHRS, CDR2 YFSETQ.

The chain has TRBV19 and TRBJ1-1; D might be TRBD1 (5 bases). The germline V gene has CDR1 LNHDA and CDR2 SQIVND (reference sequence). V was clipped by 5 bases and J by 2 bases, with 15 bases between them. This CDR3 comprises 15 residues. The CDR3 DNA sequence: TGTGCCAGTAGTCCCCGTCAGGGAGGAAACACTGAAGCTTTCTTT. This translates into CASSPRQGGNTEAFF.

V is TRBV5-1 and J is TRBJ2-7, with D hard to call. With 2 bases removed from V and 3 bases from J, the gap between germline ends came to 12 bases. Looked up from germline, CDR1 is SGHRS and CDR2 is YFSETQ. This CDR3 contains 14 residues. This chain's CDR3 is CASSFGSNNYEQYF. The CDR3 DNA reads TGCGCCAGCAGCTTCGGCAGTAACAACTACGAGCAGTACTTC.